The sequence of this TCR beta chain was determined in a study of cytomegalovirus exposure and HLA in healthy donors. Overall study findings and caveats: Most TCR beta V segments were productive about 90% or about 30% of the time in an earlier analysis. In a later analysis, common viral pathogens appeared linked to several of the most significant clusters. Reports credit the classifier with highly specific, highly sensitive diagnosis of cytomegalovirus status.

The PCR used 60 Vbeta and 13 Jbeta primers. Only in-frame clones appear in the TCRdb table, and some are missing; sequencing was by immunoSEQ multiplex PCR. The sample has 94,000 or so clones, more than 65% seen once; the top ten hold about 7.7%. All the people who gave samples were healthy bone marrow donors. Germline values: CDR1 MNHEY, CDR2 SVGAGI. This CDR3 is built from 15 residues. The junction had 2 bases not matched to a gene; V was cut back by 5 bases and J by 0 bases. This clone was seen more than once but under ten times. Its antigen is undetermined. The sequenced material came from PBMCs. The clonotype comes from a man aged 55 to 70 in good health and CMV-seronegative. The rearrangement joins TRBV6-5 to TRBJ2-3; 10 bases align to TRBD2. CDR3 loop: CASSVTSGSTDTQYF. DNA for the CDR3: TGTGCCAGCAGTGTGACTAGCGGGAGCACAGATACGCAGTATTTT.